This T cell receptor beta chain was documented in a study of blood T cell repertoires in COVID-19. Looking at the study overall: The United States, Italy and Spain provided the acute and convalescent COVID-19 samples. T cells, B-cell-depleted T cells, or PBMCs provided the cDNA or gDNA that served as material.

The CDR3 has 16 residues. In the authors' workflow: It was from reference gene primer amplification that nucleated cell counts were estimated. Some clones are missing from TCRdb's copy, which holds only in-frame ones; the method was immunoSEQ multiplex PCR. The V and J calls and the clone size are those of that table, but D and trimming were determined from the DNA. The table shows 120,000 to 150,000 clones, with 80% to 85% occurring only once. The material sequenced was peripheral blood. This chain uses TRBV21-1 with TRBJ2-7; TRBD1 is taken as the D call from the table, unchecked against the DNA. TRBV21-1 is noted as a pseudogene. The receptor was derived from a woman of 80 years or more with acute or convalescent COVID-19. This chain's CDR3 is CASSKEGQGMSYEQYF. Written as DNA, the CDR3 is TGTGCCAGCAGCAAAGAGGGGCAGGGTATGTCCTACGAGCAGTACTTC.